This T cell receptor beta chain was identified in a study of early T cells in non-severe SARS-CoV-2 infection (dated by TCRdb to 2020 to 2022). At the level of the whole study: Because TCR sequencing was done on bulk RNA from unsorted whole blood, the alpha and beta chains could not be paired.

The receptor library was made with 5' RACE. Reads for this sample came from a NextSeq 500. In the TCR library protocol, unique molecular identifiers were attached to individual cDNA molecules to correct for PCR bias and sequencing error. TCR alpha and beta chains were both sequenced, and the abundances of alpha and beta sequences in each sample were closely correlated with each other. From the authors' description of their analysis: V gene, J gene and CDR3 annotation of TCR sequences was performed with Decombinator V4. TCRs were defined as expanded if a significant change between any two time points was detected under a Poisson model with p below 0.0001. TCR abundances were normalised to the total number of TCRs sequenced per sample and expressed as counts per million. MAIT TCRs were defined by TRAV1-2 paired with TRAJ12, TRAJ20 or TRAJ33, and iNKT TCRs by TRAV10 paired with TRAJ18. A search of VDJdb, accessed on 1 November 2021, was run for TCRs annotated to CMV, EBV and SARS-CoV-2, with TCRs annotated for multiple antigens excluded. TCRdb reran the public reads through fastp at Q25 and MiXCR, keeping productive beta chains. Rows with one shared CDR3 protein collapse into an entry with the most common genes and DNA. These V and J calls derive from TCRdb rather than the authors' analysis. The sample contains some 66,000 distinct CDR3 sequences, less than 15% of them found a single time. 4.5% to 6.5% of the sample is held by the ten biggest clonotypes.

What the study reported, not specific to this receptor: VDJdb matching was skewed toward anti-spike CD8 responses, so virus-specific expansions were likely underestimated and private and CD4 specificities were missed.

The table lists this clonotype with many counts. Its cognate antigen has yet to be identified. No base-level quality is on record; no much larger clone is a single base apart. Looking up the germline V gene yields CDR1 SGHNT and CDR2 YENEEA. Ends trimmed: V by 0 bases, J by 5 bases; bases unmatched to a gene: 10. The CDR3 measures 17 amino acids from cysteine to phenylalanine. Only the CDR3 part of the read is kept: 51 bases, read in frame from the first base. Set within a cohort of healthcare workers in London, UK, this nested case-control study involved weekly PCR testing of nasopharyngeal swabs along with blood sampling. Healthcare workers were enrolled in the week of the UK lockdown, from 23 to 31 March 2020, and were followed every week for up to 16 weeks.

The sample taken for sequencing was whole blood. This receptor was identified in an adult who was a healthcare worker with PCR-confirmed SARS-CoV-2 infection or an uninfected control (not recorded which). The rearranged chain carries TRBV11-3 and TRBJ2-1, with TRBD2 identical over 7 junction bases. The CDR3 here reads CASSLEDMASGNNEQFF. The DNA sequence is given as TGTGCCAGCAGCTTAGAGGATATGGCTAGCGGAAACAATGAGCAGTTCTTC.